The 29 T cell receptor beta chains given below trace back to one sample, sequenced in a study of cytomegalovirus exposure and HLA in healthy donors. In the PCR, 60 Vbeta and 13 Jbeta primers were used. Only in-frame clones appear in the TCRdb table, and some are missing; sequencing was by immunoSEQ multiplex PCR. This table has 130,000 to 150,000 clones, around 79% appearing once. The sample taken for sequencing was PBMCs. These receptors were taken from a man in his late teens or twenties in good health and CMV-seronegative.

V and J are TRBV7-9 and TRBJ1-3; D is unclear. V lost 8 bases, J lost 0 bases, and 11 bases lay in between. CDR1 is SEHNR, CDR2 FQNEAQ, per germline (reference sequence). CDR3 length equals 14 residues. CDR3: CASLEASSGNTIYF. In nucleotides, the CDR3 is TGTGCCAGCCTAGAGGCCTCCTCTGGAAACACCATATATTTT. Looking up the rest from reference TRBV7-9 and TRBJ1-3 gives the full variable domain: DTGVSQNPRHKITKRGQNVTFRCDPISEHNRLYWYRQTLGQGPEFLTYFQNEAQLEKSRLLSDRFSAERPKGSFSTLEIQRTEQGDSAMYLCASLEASSGNTIYFGEGSWLTVV.

The V gene is TRBV4-1, the J gene TRBJ2-5; 9 nucleotides agree with TRBD1. The CDR3 extends over 14 amino acids. The junction had 11 bases not matched to a gene; V was cut back by 4 bases and J by 11 bases. Germline CDR1 reads MGHRA; CDR2 reads YSYEKL. The CDR3 region is CASSRGTGIQEQYF. The CDR3 bases are TGCGCCAGCAGCCGCGGGACAGGGATACAAGAGCAGTACTTC.

The chain has TRBV2 and TRBJ2-7, with a weak D call TRBD2 (6 bases). The CDR3 spans 13 residues. V gave up 6 bases and J gave up 1 base, with 10 bases separating them. Germline CDR1 is SNHLY and CDR2 is FYNNEI. CDR3 residues: CASSRDFSYEQYF. The CDR3 coding sequence is TGTGCCAGCAGCCGGGACTTTTCCTACGAGCAGTACTTC.

The chain couples TRBV27 to TRBJ1-2, with 7 bases fitting TRBD1. The V segment lost 3 bases and the J segment 5 bases; nucleotides outside the gene matches: 6. This CDR3 has 14 residues. Germline V gene sequence: CDR1 MNHEY, CDR2 SMNVEV (reference sequence). The CDR3 loop is CASSFRDRRYGYTF. CDR3 bases: TGTGCCAGCAGTTTCAGGGACAGACGGTATGGCTACACCTTC.

This clone was recorded a few times. This chain connects TRBV27 to TRBJ2-2; D is ambiguous. V was shortened by 5 bases and J by 1 base, with 2 bases between the two germline ends. The CDR3 has 12 amino acids. CDR1 is MNHEY and CDR2 is SMNVEV in the germline V gene (reference sequence). CDR3 protein: CASSQNTGELFF. CDR3 nucleotide sequence: TGTGCCAGCAGTCAGAACACCGGGGAGCTGTTTTTT.

V is TRBV5-6 and J is TRBJ2-7; D call uncertain. Trimming removed 5 bases at V and 3 bases at J, with 15 bases between. The CDR3 runs to 14 residues. The germline CDR1 and CDR2 sequences are SGHDT and YYEEEE. CDR3: CASSITEEGYEQYF. The CDR3 DNA is TGTGCCAGCAGTATAACCGAGGAAGGCTACGAGCAGTACTTC.

The rearrangement uses TRBV7-9 and TRBJ1-3; D ambiguous. The CDR3 has 15 residues. In germline, CDR1 is SEHNR, CDR2 FQNEAQ (reference sequence). V was cut by 3 bases and J by 0 bases, with 9 bases left in between. The CDR3 nucleotides read TGTGCCAGCAGCTTCTTACAGAGCTCTGGAAACACCATATATTTT. Translation gives CASSFLQSSGNTIYF.

This clone was detected a few times. The chain uses TRBV10-3 and TRBJ1-5, with D perhaps matching TRBD1 (5 bases). Trimming pared 4 bases from V and 6 bases from J, leaving 16 bases between. The length of the CDR3 is 15 residues. The germline CDR1 and CDR2 sequences are ENHRY and SYGVKD. The CDR3 here is CAISGGGGAPQPQHF. The CDR3 DNA reads as TGTGCCATCAGTGGCGGTGGCGGGGCCCCTCAGCCCCAGCATTTT.

This rearrangement joins TRBV10-3 to TRBJ1-1, with 10 bases aligning to TRBD1. J was trimmed by 1 base and V by 8 bases; bases with no gene match: 1. This CDR3 region has 13 residues. From germline, CDR1 is ENHRY and CDR2 SYGVKD. The CDR3 protein is CAIRDRGNTEAFF. CDR3 bases: TGTGCCATCCGGGACAGGGGGAACACTGAAGCTTTCTTT.

The V and J genes are TRBV15 and TRBJ1-2, with D unclear. The CDR3 is 17 residues long. Germline V gene sequence: CDR1 LNHNV, CDR2 YYDKDF (reference sequence). The V end lost 4 bases, the J end lost 3 bases, and 21 bases lay between the germline ends. Here the CDR3 reads CATSKENAGWSHYGYTF. As DNA, the CDR3 is TGTGCCACCAGCAAAGAGAACGCGGGTTGGTCTCACTATGGCTACACCTTC.

The chain uses TRBV18 and TRBJ1-2; D not resolved. CDR1 and CDR2 from the germline V gene are KGHSH and LQKENI. This CDR3 is built from 16 residues. The germline V and J ends were trimmed by 3 bases and 4 bases, with 18 bases remaining between them. Here the CDR3 DNA reads TGTGCCAGCTCACCGGCATCAACCCCGGCGGGCTATGGCTACACCTTC. It translates to CASSPASTPAGYGYTF.

The rearrangement joins TRBV5-4 to TRBJ2-7; 10 bases align to TRBD1. The V gene end was trimmed by 4 bases and the J gene end by 5 bases; junction bases not matched to a gene: 9. Per the germline V gene, CDR1 is SGHNT and CDR2 is YYREEE (reference sequence). The CDR3 is 15 residues long. The CDR3 loop reads CASSTTHGTGDEQYF. The DNA of the CDR3 is TGTGCCAGCAGCACAACTCACGGGACAGGGGACGAGCAGTACTTC.

The V and J genes are TRBV30 and TRBJ1-2; D not certain. The germline V gene has CDR1 GTSNPN and CDR2 SVGIG (reference sequence). Trimming took 3 bases from V and 7 from J, leaving 12 bases between them. This CDR3 comprises 12 residues. In DNA, the CDR3 is TGTGCCTGGAGCCCGTCTATCCCTGGCTACACCTTC. This sequence encodes CAWSPSIPGYTF. Looking up the rest from reference TRBV30 and TRBJ1-2 gives the full variable domain: SQTIHQWPATLVQPVGSPLSLECTVEGTSNPNLYWYRQAAGRGLQLLFYSVGIGQISSEVPQNLSASRPQDRQFILSSKKLLLSDSGFYLCAWSPSIPGYTFGSGTRLTVV.

The gene calls are TRBV2 and TRBJ1-1, with TRBD1 identical over 7 bases. J was trimmed by 0 bases and V by 5 bases; bases with no gene match: 3. The germline V gene encodes CDR1 SNHLY and CDR2 FYNNEI. This CDR3 contains 14 residues. The CDR3 nucleotides are TGTGCCAGCAGTAAGGGACAGCTGAACACTGAAGCTTTCTTT. Translated, it gives CASSKGQLNTEAFF.

The chain employs TRBV5-1 and TRBJ1-5; D unresolved. The V gene lost 0 bases and the J gene lost 6 bases, with 10 bases spanning the gap. CDR3 length equals 14 residues. CDR1 is SGHRS, CDR2 YFSETQ, per germline. CDR3: CASSLVPGSQPQHF. DNA of the CDR3: TGCGCCAGCAGCTTGGTACCGGGGAGTCAGCCCCAGCATTTT.

The chain joins TRBV10-3 to TRBJ1-1, with D possibly matching TRBD1 (6 bases). Per germline, CDR1 ENHRY and CDR2 SYGVKD. Trimming stripped 4 bases from V and 0 bases from J, with 9 bases between. The CDR3 runs 14 residues. The CDR3 spells CAISAGQLNTEAFF. Written as DNA, the CDR3 is TGTGCCATCAGTGCCGGACAGTTGAACACTGAAGCTTTCTTT.

This chain uses TRBV27 with TRBJ2-1; the match to TRBD2 covers 9 bases. CDR1 is MNHEY, CDR2 SMNVEV, per germline (reference sequence). V trimming: 4 bases; J trimming: 12 bases; junction bases outside the gene matches: 7. The CDR3 is 13 residues long. In nucleotides, the CDR3 is TGTGCCAGCAGTTCTAGCGGGGCAACGTGGCAGTTCTTC. This translates into CASSSSGATWQFF.

This sequence joins TRBV4-3 and TRBJ2-3, with 10 positions matching TRBD1. CDR1 is LGHNA, CDR2 YSLEER, per germline. V gave up 2 bases and J gave up 6 bases; unmatched junction bases: 2. The CDR3 runs to 14 residues. The CDR3 is CASSQRTGGDTQYF. Here the CDR3 DNA reads TGCGCCAGCAGCCAACGGACAGGGGGGGATACGCAGTATTTT.

The chain carries TRBV19 and TRBJ1-2; D perhaps matches TRBD1 (5 bases). Germline V gives CDR1 LNHDA, CDR2 SQIVND (reference sequence). V lost 9 bases to trimming and J lost 3 bases, with 11 bases between them. CDR3 length equals 12 residues. The CDR3 nucleotides are TGTGCCAGCACCCGCAGGGACTATGGCTACACCTTC. Protein product: CASTRRDYGYTF.

This chain connects TRBV6-5 to TRBJ1-1; D is undetermined. From germline, CDR1 is MNHEY and CDR2 SVGAGI. Trimming cost V 6 bases and J 6 bases, with 11 bases left between them. The CDR3 has 12 residues. The CDR3 DNA follows: TGTGCCAGCAGCGGACTTTTCTCTGAAGCTTTCTTT. Translation: CASSGLFSEAFF.

This chain uses TRBV5-1 with TRBJ1-1; the match to TRBD1 covers 7 bases. Germline trimming cut 0 bases from V and 2 bases from J; bases unmatched to any gene: 4. The germline gives CDR1 SGHRS, CDR2 YFSETQ. The CDR3 loop spans 15 amino acids. The CDR3 DNA reads TGCGCCAGCAGCTTGGCGGGGACAGCCAACACTGAAGCTTTCTTT. Residues: CASSLAGTANTEAFF.

The rearrangement links TRBV15 to TRBJ2-7, with TRBD1 matching 8 bases. The CDR3 runs to 14 residues. CDR1 is LNHNV and CDR2 is YYDKDF in the germline V gene (reference sequence). After removal of 5 bases from V and 2 bases from J, the junction contained 5 bases not matched to a gene. CDR3 sequence (DNA): TGTGCCACCAGCGGAGGGGACAGGCCCTACGAGCAGTACTTC. Protein sequence: CATSGGDRPYEQYF.

This chain joins TRBV7-9 and TRBJ2-7; 9 positions match TRBD1. J lost 3 bases, V lost 5 bases, and 2 bases had no gene match. Per the germline V gene, CDR1 is SEHNR and CDR2 is FQNEAQ (reference sequence). The CDR3 sequence is 13 residues long. Here the CDR3 reads CASSQDRGYEQYF. The CDR3 coding sequence is TGTGCCAGCAGCCAGGACAGGGGCTACGAGCAGTACTTC.

The chain has TRBV6-1 and TRBJ1-1; 8 nucleotides line up with TRBD1. Germline V gene data show CDR1 as MNHNS and CDR2 as SASEGT. V shed 4 bases and J 3 bases; nucleotides not matched to a gene: 7. The CDR3 totals 15 residues. In nucleotides, the CDR3 is TGTGCCAGCAGTGCGGTCGGACAGGGCTACACTGAAGCTTTCTTT. This translates into CASSAVGQGYTEAFF.

This clone was counted a few times. The genes are TRBV6-6 and TRBJ1-2, with D perhaps TRBD1 (5 bases). Trimming shortened V by 2 bases and J by 7 bases, and 11 bases separated the two germline ends. The CDR3 contains 13 residues. Germline V gene data show CDR1 as MNHNY and CDR2 as SVGAGI (reference sequence). CDR3 sequence: CASSYGAGPGYTF. As DNA, the CDR3 is TGTGCCAGCAGTTACGGGGCAGGCCCTGGCTACACCTTC.

This clone appeared a few times. The rearrangement uses TRBV5-1 and TRBJ2-1; tentative D call: TRBD1 (6 bases). The length of the CDR3 is 13 residues. Germline V gives CDR1 SGHRS, CDR2 YFSETQ. Between the trimmed V and J ends, which lost 3 bases and 10 bases, there was a span of 14 bases. The CDR3 here is CASSWDKGKEQFF. The CDR3 bases are TGCGCCAGCAGCTGGGACAAAGGGAAGGAGCAGTTCTTC. The full variable domain, rest sourced from reference TRBV5-1 and TRBJ2-1, is KAGVTQTPRYLIKTRGQQVTLSCSPISGHRSVSWYQQTPGQGLQFLFEYFSETQRNKGNFPGRFSGRQFSNSRSEMNVSTLELGDSALYLCASSWDKGKEQFFGPGTRLTVL.

This sequence joins TRBV27 and TRBJ1-2; 9 bases align to TRBD1. The CDR3 covers 15 residues. From germline, CDR1 is MNHEY and CDR2 SMNVEV (reference sequence). V shed 7 bases, J shed 4 bases, and the junction held 10 bases outside the gene matches. The CDR3 nucleotides read TGTGCCAGCACCCAGACAGGGGGGCACCTCTATGGCTACACCTTC. Amino acid sequence: CASTQTGGHLYGYTF.

The rearrangement joins TRBV4-3 to TRBJ1-1; possible D gene TRBD1, 6 bases. This CDR3 comprises 17 residues. Germline CDR1 LGHNA, CDR2 YSLEER. V was shortened by 4 bases and J by 5 bases, with 23 bases between the two germline ends. The CDR3 loop is CASSLLKGGGAGTEAFF. The DNA for the CDR3 is TGCGCCAGCAGCCTCCTTAAGGGGGGGGGCGCTGGAACTGAAGCTTTCTTT.

V is TRBV28 and J is TRBJ1-1; D uncertain. The CDR3 is made up of 16 amino acids. With 3 bases removed from V and 4 bases from J, the gap between germline ends came to 18 bases. Germline loops: CDR1 MDHEN, CDR2 SYDVKM. DNA of the CDR3: TGTGCCAGCAGTTTTAGCCCGGGATACAAATTCACTGAAGCTTTCTTT. Protein product: CASSFSPGYKFTEAFF.